Listed below are T cell receptor beta chains from one sample, sequenced in a study of T cells in narcolepsy. Profiling relied on immunoSEQ multiplex PCR, and the TCRdb table lists in-frame clones only, not all of them. The repertoire holds under 40,000 clones, around 79% seen once, with 0.85% to 1.3% in the top ten. Sequenced: CD45RA- memory CD4+ T cells from PBMCs. Receptors were obtained from a human donor with narcolepsy. Both conserved end residues are part of each CDR3. Fields, in order: CDR3 protein, CDR3 DNA, D gene, J gene, clone size, V gene. A D gene is named only where the DNA matches it firmly. Clone size is shown for a subset of rows, as once, few, many or a class of expanded clone.

CDR3aa: CASSLSSPRTDTQYF
CDR3nt: TGCGCCAGCAGCTTGTCCTCCCCTAGGACAGATACGCAGTATTTT
d_gene: .
j_gene: TRBJ2-3
abundance: .
v_gene: TRBV5-1

CDR3aa: CASSQWGGETQYF
CDR3nt: TGTGCCAGCAGCCAGTGGGGGGGAGAGACCCAGTACTTC
d_gene: TRBD2
j_gene: TRBJ2-5
abundance: .
v_gene: TRBV7-9

CDR3aa: CASSYGRGGYTF
CDR3nt: TGTGCCAGCAGTTACGGACGCGGGGGCTACACCTTC
d_gene: .
j_gene: TRBJ1-2
abundance: .
v_gene: TRBV6-6

CDR3aa: CASANRVLSGNTIYF
CDR3nt: TGTGCCAGCGCCAATAGGGTTCTCTCTGGAAACACCATATATTTT
d_gene: .
j_gene: TRBJ1-3
abundance: .
v_gene: TRBV28

CDR3aa: CATSRDSGLGYTF
CDR3nt: TGTGCCACCAGCAGAGATTCAGGGCTAGGCTACACCTTC
d_gene: .
j_gene: TRBJ1-2
abundance: .
v_gene: TRBV15

CDR3aa: CASSYSVAGNEQFF
CDR3nt: TGTGCCAGCAGTTACTCGGTGGCAGGCAATGAGCAGTTCTTC
d_gene: .
j_gene: TRBJ2-1
abundance: .
v_gene: TRBV6-5

CDR3aa: CAISQLDGAYGYTF
CDR3nt: TGTGCCATCAGCCAATTGGACGGGGCGTATGGCTACACCTTC
d_gene: .
j_gene: TRBJ1-2
abundance: .
v_gene: TRBV10-3

CDR3aa: CASSLNSWEAFF
CDR3nt: TGTGCCAGCAGCTTAAACTCCTGGGAAGCTTTCTTT
d_gene: .
j_gene: TRBJ1-1
abundance: .
v_gene: TRBV11-2

CDR3aa: CASSDQGKGAGYGYTF
CDR3nt: TGTGCCAGCAGCGACCAAGGGAAGGGAGCAGGCTATGGCTACACCTTC
d_gene: .
j_gene: TRBJ1-2
abundance: once
v_gene: TRBV9

CDR3aa: CASSFAGSRAEQYF
CDR3nt: TGTGCCAGCAGTTTTGCCGGGTCTAGGGCCGAGCAGTACTTC
d_gene: .
j_gene: TRBJ2-7
abundance: once
v_gene: TRBV28

CDR3aa: CASTRLYKYNEQFF
CDR3nt: TGTGCCAGCACACGACTGTATAAATACAATGAGCAGTTCTTC
d_gene: .
j_gene: TRBJ2-1
abundance: .
v_gene: TRBV6-1

CDR3aa: CASSITGGYYEQYF
CDR3nt: TGTGCCAGTAGTATAACAGGGGGTTACTACGAGCAGTACTTC
d_gene: TRBD1
j_gene: TRBJ2-7
abundance: .
v_gene: TRBV19

CDR3aa: CASSSTASLETQYF
CDR3nt: TGTGCCAGCAGCTCTACAGCTTCTTTGGAGACCCAGTACTTC
d_gene: .
j_gene: TRBJ2-5
abundance: .
v_gene: TRBV7-6

CDR3aa: CASSPLLGVNTEAFF
CDR3nt: TGTGCCAGCAGCCCGCTCTTAGGGGTGAACACTGAAGCTTTCTTT
d_gene: .
j_gene: TRBJ1-1
abundance: few
v_gene: TRBV11-1

CDR3aa: CASSSGARETQYF
CDR3nt: TGCGCCAGCAGCTCAGGGGCCCGAGAGACCCAGTACTTC
d_gene: .
j_gene: TRBJ2-5
abundance: .
v_gene: TRBV5-1

CDR3aa: CASSVAGGHTQYF
CDR3nt: TGTGCCAGCAGCGTAGCGGGAGGTCATACGCAGTATTTT
d_gene: TRBD2
j_gene: TRBJ2-3
abundance: .
v_gene: TRBV9

CDR3aa: CASRIDRGGEAFF
CDR3nt: TGTGCCAGCAGGATCGACAGGGGAGGAGAAGCTTTCTTT
d_gene: TRBD1
j_gene: TRBJ1-1
abundance: .
v_gene: TRBV2

CDR3aa: CASSRARNEQFF
CDR3nt: TGTGCCAGCAGTAGGGCTCGGAATGAGCAGTTCTTC
d_gene: .
j_gene: TRBJ2-1
abundance: .
v_gene: TRBV5-6